The following is a TCR beta chain sequence with its context. Its antigen is unknown. The data belong to a study of Ad26.COV2.S vaccination and SARS-CoV-2 variants. Study details: Donor participated within the Ad26.COV2.S arm of the COV1001 trial. Ad26.COV2.S shots went into the muscle once or twice, 56 days apart.

The data were produced by immunoSEQ multiplex PCR, yet TCRdb's version contains in-frame clones alone and is incomplete. The table lists roughly 420,000 clones, nearly 90% of them singletons. Overall study results and limits: Total responses of T cells may have been underestimated by the analyses of TCR breadth and depth.

Treatment here: approximately 18 received Ad26.COV2.S at low or high dose, single or two shots; roughly five received placebo; per-sample allocation not given. Vaccine and placebo recipients were sampled on day 63 after the first injection. This Boston cohort included adults aged 18-55 years. This CDR3 contains 18 residues. Germline trimming cut 6 bases from V and 0 bases from J; bases unmatched to any gene: 10. Germline CDR1 is ENHRY and CDR2 is SYGVKD. This TCR came from a person between 18 and 65 years old who received the Ad26.COV2.S COVID-19 vaccine or a placebo. The chain joins TRBV10-3 to TRBJ2-1, with 11 bases that match TRBD2. This sample comprised peripheral blood, obtained in a trial of Ad26.COV2.S vaccine versus placebo. DNA for the CDR3: TGTGCCATCAGAGGGGTAGCGGGAGGGCCCGCCTCCTACAATGAGCAGTTCTTC. It yields the protein CAIRGVAGGPASYNEQFF.